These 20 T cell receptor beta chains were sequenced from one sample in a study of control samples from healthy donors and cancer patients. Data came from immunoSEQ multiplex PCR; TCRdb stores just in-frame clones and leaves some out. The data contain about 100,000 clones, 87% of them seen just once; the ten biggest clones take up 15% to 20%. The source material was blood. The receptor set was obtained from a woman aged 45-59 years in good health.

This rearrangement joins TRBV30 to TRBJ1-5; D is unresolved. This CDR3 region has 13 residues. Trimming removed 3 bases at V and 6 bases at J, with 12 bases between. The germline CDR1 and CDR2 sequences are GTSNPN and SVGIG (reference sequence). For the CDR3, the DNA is TGTGCCTGGAGACCCGCGGTGAGTCAGCCCCAGCATTTT. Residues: CAWRPAVSQPQHF. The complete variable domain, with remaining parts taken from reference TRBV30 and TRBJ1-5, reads SQTIHQWPATLVQPVGSPLSLECTVEGTSNPNLYWYRQAAGRGLQLLFYSVGIGQISSEVPQNLSASRPQDRQFILSSKKLLLSDSGFYLCAWRPAVSQPQHFGDGTRLSIL.

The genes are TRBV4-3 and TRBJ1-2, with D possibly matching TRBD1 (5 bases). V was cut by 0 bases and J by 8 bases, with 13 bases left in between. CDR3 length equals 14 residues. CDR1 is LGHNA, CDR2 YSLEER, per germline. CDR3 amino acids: CASSQDNAGLGYTF. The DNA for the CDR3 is TGCGCCAGCAGCCAAGATAACGCGGGGCTAGGCTACACCTTC.

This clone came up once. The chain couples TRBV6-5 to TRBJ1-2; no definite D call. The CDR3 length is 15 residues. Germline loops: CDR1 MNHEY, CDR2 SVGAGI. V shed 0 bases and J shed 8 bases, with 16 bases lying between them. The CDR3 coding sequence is TGTGCCAGCAGTTACTCAACAGTCGGGTTAGGGGGCTACACCTTC. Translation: CASSYSTVGLGGYTF.

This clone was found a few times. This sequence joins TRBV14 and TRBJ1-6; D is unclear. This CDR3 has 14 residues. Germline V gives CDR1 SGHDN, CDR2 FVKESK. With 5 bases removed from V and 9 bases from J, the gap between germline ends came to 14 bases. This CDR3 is CASSYIMGISPLHF. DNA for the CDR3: TGTGCCAGCAGCTACATAATGGGGATTTCACCCCTCCACTTT.

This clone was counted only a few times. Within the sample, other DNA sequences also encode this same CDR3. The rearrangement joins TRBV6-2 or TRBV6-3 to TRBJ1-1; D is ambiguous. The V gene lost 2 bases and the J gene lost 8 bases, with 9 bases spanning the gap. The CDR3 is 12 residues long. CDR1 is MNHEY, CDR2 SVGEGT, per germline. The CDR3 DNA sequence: TGTGCCAGCAGTTACCTCGGCCCCGAAGCTTTCTTT. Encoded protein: CASSYLGPEAFF.

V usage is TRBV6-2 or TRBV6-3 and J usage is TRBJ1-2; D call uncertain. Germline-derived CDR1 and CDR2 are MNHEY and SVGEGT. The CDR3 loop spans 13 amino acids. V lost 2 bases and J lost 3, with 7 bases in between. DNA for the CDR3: TGTGCCAGCAGTTACAGTCAGTACTATGGCTACACCTTC. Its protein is CASSYSQYYGYTF.

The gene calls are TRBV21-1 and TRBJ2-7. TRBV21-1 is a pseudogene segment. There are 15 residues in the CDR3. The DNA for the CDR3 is TGTGCCAGCAGCACGCAAAATAGGGGAGCCTACGAGCAGTACGTC. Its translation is CASSTQNRGAYEQYV.

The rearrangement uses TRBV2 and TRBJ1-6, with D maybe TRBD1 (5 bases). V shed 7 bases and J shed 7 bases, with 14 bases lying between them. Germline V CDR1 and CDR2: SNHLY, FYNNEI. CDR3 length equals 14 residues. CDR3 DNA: TGTGCCAGCAAGAAAGGTCAGGGAAATTCACCCCTCCACTTT. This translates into CASKKGQGNSPLHF.

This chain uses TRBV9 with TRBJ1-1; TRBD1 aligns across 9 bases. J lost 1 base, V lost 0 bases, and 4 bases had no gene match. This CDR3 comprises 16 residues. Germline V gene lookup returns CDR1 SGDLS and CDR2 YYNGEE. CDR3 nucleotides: TGTGCCAGCAGCGTAGCCCTACAGGGGGCGAACACTGAAGCTTTCTTT. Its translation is CASSVALQGANTEAFF.

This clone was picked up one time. CDR3 protein: CASSPRGRQEGQETQYF. The DNA for the CDR3 is TGTGCCAGCAGCCCTCGGGGGCGACAGGAGGGCCAAGAGACCCAGTACTTC. The chain couples TRBV7-9 to TRBJ2-5; either TRBD1 or TRBD2 may supply D (6 bases each). V lost 5 bases and J 1 base, leaving 20 bases between the germline ends. Germline V CDR1 and CDR2: SEHNR, FQNEAQ (reference sequence). There are 17 residues in the CDR3.

CDR3 residues: CATSREGLAETYEQYV. Here the CDR3 DNA reads TGTGCCACCAGCAGAGAAGGACTAGCGGAGACCTACGAGCAGTACGTC. This chain links TRBV15 with TRBJ2-7, with 10 bases identical to TRBD2. This CDR3 region has 16 residues. The germline CDR1 and CDR2 sequences are LNHNV and YYDKDF (reference sequence). Trimming took 0 bases from V and 2 from J; bases not matched to a gene: 4.

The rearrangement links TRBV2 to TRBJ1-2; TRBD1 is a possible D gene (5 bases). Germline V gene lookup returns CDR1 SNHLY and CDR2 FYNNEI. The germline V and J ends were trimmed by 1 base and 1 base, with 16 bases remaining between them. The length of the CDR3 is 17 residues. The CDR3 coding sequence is TGTGCCAGCAGTGAAGGACCAGGGAGCCCCGATAACTATGGCTACACCTTC. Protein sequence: CASSEGPGSPDNYGYTF.

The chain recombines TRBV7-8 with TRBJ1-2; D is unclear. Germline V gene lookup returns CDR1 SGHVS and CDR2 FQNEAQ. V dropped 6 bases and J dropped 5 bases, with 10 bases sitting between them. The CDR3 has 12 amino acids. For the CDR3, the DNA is TGTGCCAGCAGTCCCACCCTATATGGCTACACCTTC. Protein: CASSPTLYGYTF.

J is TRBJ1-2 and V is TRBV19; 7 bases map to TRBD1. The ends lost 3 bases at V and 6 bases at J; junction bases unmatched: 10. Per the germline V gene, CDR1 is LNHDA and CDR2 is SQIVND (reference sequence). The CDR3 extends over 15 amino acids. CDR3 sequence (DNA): TGTGCCAGTAGTATTAACAGGGGAGAGTCGGATGGCTACACCTTC. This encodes CASSINRGESDGYTF.

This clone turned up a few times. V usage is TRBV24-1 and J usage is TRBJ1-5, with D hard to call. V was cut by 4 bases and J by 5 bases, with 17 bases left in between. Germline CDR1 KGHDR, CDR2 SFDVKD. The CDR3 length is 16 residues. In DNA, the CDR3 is TGTGCCACCAGTGAACCAGAACTTGTAGGCGATCAGCCCCAGCATTTT. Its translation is CATSEPELVGDQPQHF.

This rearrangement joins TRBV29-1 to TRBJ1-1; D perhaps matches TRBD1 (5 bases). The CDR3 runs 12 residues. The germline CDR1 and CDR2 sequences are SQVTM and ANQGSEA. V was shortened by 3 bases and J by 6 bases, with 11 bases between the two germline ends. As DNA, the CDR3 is TGCAGCGTTGACGGTGGGGGAGCTGAAGCTTTCTTT. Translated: CSVDGGGAEAFF. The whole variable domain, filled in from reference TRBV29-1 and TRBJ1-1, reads SAVISQKPSRDICQRGTSLTIQCQVDSQVTMMFWYRQQPGQSLTLIATANQGSEATYESGFVIDKFPISRPNLTFSTLTVSNMSPEDSSIYLCSVDGGGAEAFFGQGTRLTVV.

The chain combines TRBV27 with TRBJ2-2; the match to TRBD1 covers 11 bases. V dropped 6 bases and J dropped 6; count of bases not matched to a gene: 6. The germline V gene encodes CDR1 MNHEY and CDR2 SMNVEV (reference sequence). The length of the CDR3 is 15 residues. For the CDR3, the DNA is TGTGCCAGCAGCTCCGGACAGGGGGCGCCCGGGGAGCTGTTTTTT. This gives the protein CASSSGQGAPGELFF.

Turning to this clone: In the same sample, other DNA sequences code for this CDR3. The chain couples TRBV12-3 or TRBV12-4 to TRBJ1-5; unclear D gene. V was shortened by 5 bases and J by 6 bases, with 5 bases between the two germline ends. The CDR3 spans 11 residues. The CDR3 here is CASSLGQPQHF. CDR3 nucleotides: TGTGCCAGCAGTCTGGGTCAGCCCCAGCATTTT.

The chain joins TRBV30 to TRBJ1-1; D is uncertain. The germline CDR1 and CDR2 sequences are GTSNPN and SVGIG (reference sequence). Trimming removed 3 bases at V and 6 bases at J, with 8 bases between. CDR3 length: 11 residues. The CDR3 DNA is TGTGCCTGGAGCCAAGGACCTGAAGCTTTCTTT. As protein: CAWSQGPEAFF.

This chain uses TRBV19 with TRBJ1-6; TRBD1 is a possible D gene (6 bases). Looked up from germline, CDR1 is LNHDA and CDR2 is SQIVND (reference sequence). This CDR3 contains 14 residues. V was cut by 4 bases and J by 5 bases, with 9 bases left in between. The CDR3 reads CASSTGQNNSPLHF. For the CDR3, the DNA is TGTGCCAGTAGTACGGGACAAAATAATTCACCCCTCCACTTT.